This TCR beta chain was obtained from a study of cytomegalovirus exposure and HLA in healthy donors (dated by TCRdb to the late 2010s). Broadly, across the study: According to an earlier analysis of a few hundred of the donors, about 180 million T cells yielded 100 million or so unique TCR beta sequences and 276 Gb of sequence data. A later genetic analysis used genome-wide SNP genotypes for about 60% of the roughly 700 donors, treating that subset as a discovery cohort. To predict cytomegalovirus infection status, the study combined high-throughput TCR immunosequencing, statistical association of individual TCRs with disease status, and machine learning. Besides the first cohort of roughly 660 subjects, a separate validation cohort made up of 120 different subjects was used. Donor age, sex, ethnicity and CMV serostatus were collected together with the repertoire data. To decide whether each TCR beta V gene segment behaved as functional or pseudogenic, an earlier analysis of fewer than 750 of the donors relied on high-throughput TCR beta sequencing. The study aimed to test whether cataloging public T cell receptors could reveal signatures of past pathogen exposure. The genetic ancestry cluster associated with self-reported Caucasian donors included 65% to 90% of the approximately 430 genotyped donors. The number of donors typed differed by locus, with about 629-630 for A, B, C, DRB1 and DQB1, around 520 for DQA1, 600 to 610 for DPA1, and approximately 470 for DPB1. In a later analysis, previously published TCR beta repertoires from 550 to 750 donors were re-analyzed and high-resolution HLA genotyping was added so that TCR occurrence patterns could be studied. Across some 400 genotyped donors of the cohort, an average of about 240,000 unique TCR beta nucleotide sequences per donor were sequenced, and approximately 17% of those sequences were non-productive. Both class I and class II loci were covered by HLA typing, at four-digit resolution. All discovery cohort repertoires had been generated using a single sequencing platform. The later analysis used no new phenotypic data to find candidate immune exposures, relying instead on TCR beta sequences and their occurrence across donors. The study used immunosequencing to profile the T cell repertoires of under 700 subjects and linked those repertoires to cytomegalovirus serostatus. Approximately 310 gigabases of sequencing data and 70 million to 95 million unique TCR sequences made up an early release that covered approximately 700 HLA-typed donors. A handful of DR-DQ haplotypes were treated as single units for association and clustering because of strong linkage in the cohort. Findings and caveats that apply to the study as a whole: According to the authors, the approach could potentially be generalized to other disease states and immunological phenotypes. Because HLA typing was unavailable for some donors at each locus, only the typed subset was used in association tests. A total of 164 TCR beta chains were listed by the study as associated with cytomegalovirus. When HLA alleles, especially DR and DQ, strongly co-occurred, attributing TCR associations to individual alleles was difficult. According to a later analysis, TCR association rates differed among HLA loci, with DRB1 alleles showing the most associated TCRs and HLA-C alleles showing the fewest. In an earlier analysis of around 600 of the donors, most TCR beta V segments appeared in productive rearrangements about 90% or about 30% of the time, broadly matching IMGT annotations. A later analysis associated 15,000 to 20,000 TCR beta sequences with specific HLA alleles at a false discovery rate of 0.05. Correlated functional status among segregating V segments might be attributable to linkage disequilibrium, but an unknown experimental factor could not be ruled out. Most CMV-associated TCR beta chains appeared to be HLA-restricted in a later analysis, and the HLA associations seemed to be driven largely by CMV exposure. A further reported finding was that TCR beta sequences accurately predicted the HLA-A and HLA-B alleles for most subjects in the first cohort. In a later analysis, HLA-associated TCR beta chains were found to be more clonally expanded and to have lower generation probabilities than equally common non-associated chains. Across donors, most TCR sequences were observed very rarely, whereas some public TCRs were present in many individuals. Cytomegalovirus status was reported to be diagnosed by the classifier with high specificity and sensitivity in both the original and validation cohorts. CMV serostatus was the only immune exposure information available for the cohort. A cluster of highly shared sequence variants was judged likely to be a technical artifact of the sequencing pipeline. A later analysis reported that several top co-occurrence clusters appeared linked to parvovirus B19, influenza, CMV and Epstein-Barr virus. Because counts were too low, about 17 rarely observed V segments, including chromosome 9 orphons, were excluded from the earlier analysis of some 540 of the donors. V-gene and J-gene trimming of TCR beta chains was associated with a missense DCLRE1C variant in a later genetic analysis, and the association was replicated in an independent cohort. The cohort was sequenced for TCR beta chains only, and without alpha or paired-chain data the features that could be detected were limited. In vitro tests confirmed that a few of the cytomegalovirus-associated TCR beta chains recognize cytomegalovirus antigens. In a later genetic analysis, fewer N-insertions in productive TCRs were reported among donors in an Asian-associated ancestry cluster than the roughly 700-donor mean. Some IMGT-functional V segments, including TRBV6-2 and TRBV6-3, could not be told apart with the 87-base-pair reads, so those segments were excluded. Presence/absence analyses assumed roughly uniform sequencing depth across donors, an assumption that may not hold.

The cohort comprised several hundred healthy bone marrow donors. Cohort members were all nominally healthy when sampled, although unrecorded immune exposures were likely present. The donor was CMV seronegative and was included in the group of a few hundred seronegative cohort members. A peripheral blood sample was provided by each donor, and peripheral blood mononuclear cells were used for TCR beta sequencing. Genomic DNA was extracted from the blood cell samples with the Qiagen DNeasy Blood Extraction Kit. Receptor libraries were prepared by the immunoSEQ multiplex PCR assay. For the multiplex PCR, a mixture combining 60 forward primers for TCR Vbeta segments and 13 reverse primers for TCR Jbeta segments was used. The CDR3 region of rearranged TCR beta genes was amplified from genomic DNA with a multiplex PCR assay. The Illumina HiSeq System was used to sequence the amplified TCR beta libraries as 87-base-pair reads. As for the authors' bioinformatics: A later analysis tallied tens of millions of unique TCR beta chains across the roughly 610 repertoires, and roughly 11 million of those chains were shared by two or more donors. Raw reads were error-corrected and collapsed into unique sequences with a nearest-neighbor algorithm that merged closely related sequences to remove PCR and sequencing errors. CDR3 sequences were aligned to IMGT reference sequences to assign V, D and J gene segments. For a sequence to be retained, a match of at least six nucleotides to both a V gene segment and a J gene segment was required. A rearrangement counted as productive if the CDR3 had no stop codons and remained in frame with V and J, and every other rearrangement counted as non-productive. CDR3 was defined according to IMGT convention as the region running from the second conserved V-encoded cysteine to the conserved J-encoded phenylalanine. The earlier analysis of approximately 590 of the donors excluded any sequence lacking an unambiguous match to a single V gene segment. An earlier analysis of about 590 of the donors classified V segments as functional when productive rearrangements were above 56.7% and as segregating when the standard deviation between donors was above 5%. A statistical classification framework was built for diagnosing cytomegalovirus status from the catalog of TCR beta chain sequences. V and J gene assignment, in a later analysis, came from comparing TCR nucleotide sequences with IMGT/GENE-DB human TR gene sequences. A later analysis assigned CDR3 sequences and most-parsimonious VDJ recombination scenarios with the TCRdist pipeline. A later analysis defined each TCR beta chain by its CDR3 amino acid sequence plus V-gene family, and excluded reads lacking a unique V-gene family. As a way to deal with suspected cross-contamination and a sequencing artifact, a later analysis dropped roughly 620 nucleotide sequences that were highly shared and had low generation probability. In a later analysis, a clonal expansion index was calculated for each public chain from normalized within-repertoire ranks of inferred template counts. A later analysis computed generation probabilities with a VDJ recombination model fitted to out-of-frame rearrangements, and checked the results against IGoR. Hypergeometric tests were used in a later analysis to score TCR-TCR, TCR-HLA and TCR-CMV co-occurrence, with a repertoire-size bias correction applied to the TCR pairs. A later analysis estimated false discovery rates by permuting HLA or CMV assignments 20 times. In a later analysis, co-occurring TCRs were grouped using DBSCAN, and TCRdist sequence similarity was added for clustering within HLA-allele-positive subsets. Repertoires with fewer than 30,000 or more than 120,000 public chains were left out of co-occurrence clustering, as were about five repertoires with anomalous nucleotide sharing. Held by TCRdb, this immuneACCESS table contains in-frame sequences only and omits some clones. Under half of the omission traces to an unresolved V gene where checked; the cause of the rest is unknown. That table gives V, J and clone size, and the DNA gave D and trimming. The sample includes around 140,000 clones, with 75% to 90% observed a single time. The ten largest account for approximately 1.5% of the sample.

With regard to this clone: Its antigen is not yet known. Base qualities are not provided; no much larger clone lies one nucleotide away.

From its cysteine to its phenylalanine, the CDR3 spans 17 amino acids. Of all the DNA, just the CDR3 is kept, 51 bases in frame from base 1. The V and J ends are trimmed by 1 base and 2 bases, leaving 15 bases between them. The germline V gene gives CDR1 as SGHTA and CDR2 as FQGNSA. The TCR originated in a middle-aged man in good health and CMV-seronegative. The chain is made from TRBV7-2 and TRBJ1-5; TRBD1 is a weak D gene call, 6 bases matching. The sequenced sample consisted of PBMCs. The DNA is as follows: TGTGCCAGCAGCTTAGGGTTTGGGGCAGGGGGCAATCAGCCCCAGCATTTT. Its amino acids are CASSLGFGAGGNQPQHF.